Presented here are 3 T cell receptor beta chains from one specimen sequenced in a study of shared clonotypes between healthy human individuals. TCRdb's table, derived via immunoSEQ multiplex PCR, lists solely in-frame clones and lacks some. The sample lists around 1,000,000 clones, 60% to 80% occurring once. Sample: memory CD4+ T cells from PBMCs. Subset denoted: CD45RA-negative fraction. These receptors all stem from a man aged 18 to 29 in good health. Some clones in this sample may be carry-over from other donors' samples.

This clone was detected once. The chain links TRBV18 to TRBJ2-2; 8 positions agree with TRBD1. This CDR3 is built from 16 residues. The V and J ends lost 5 bases and 0 bases, in that order; junction bases with no gene match: 5. In germline, CDR1 is KGHSH, CDR2 LQKENI. The CDR3 spells CASSRGQDPNTGELFF. DNA for the CDR3: TGTGCCAGCTCAAGGGGACAGGATCCGAACACCGGGGAGCTGTTTTTT.

The rearrangement links TRBV19 to TRBJ2-2; TRBD1 agrees at 7 bases. The CDR3 loop spans 17 amino acids. V shed 6 bases, J shed 7 bases, and the junction held 17 bases outside the gene matches. Germline-derived CDR1 and CDR2 are LNHDA and SQIVND (reference sequence). Here the CDR3 DNA reads TGTGCCAGTAGGTCTTCCCTCGACAGGGCTATTGGCGGGGAGCTGTTTTTT. Translating it yields CASRSSLDRAIGGELFF.

The chain employs TRBV5-1 and TRBJ1-2, with D possibly matching TRBD1 (6 bases). Trimming left V 2 bases short and J 6 bases short, with 11 bases between. The CDR3 is 13 amino acids. The germline V gene has CDR1 SGHRS and CDR2 YFSETQ. In nucleotides, the CDR3 is TGCGCCAGCAGCTTCCAGGGGTCGGATGGCTACACCTTC. Translated: CASSFQGSDGYTF.